This T cell receptor beta chain was recovered during a study of T cell changes during pregnancy in multiple sclerosis. Clones were sequenced by immunoSEQ multiplex PCR, and TCRdb holds only the in-frame ones, with some missing. The sample contains about 120,000 clones, about 94% of which appear only once. This sample comprised peripheral blood, obtained in the third trimester of pregnancy. This clonotype was sampled from a female donor with multiple sclerosis, enrolled in a pregnancy study.

The CDR3 DNA is TGTGCCAGCAGCCCTCAGACACTCTATGGCTACACCTTC. Its translation is CASSPQTLYGYTF. The V call is TRBV9, the J call TRBJ1-2; no definite D call. Germline CDR1 reads SGDLS; CDR2 reads YYNGEE. This CDR3 has 13 amino acids. Trimming took off 4 bases at V and 4 bases at J, with 11 bases between the two ends.